One and the same sample provided the 24 T cell receptor beta chains below, sequenced in a study of cytomegalovirus exposure and HLA in healthy donors. With 60 Vbeta and 13 Jbeta primers, the PCR was carried out. Data came from immunoSEQ multiplex PCR; TCRdb stores just in-frame clones and leaves some out. The data contain some 150,000 clones, around three fifths of them singletons. The sequencing input was PBMCs. The receptors were sampled from a woman aged 40 to 49 in good health and CMV-seronegative.

The gene calls are TRBV2 and TRBJ1-1, with 11 bases lining up with TRBD1. The CDR3 runs 15 residues. Germline-derived CDR1 and CDR2 are SNHLY and FYNNEI. Trimming at V came to 6 bases and at J to 0 bases, leaving 3 bases not matched to a gene. The CDR3: CASSPDRGLNTEAFF. Here the CDR3 DNA reads TGTGCCAGCAGCCCGGACAGGGGGCTGAACACTGAAGCTTTCTTT.

V and J are TRBV5-1 and TRBJ1-1; 7 bases align to TRBD1. The germline V gene has CDR1 SGHRS and CDR2 YFSETQ. Germline trimming cut 4 bases from V and 7 bases from J; bases unmatched to any gene: 13. The CDR3 totals 15 residues. CDR3 amino acids: CASSIQGGSQGEAFF. CDR3 coding DNA: TGCGCCAGCAGCATTCAGGGGGGAAGCCAGGGTGAAGCTTTCTTT.

V gene TRBV19 combines with J gene TRBJ1-1; TRBD1 is a possible D gene (5 bases). The CDR3 consists of 15 residues. Germline assignment: CDR1 LNHDA and CDR2 SQIVND (reference sequence). Trimming removed 7 bases from V and 1 base from J, with 16 bases in between. CDR3 region: CASTTGGGANTEAFF. In DNA form, the CDR3 reads TGTGCCAGTACTACCGGGGGAGGGGCGAACACTGAAGCTTTCTTT.

The count of this clone is one. The chain has TRBV18 and TRBJ1-1; D perhaps matches TRBD1 (5 bases). V was cut by 3 bases and J by 7 bases, with 9 bases left in between. The CDR3 has 12 residues. Germline assignment: CDR1 KGHSH and CDR2 LQKENI. The CDR3 spells CASSPQGGEAFF. The CDR3 DNA follows: TGTGCCAGCTCACCCCAGGGTGGTGAAGCTTTCTTT.

The chain links TRBV9 to TRBJ2-1; 11 nucleotides match TRBD2. Germline assignment: CDR1 SGDLS and CDR2 YYNGEE. The length of the CDR3 is 19 residues. V shed 1 base, J shed 5 bases, and the junction held 14 bases outside the gene matches. The CDR3 sequence: CASSVFGLAGQGVDNEQFF. The CDR3 region has the DNA TGTGCCAGCAGCGTATTCGGACTAGCGGGCCAGGGCGTCGACAATGAGCAGTTCTTC. Using reference TRBV9 and TRBJ2-1 for the parts outside the CDR3, the full variable domain is DSGVTQTPKHLITATGQRVTLRCSPRSGDLSVYWYQQSLDQGLQFLIQYYNGEERAKGNILERFSAQQFPDLHSELNLSSLELGDSALYFCASSVFGLAGQGVDNEQFFGPGTRLTVL.

This clone was seen a few times. The chain carries TRBV28 and TRBJ2-5, with a weak D call TRBD1 (5 bases). The DNA end is more similar to TRBJ2-7, so the J call may be wrong. The CDR3 is made up of 16 amino acids. Per the germline V gene, CDR1 is MDHEN and CDR2 is SYDVKM. The CDR3 sequence: CASSGPTGHRSYEQYF. As DNA, the CDR3 is TGTGCCAGCAGTGGCCCTACAGGTCACCGATCCTACGAGCAGTACTTC.

This clone was detected once. The V and J genes are TRBV4-2 and TRBJ2-3; 7 bases match TRBD1. The germline V gene encodes CDR1 LGHNA and CDR2 YNFKEQ. CDR3 length equals 15 residues. J gave up 0 bases and V 3 bases, and 3 bases lay outside the gene matches. The CDR3 DNA follows: TGTGCCAGCAGCCAGAAGACAGGGAGCACAGATACGCAGTATTTT. Amino acid sequence: CASSQKTGSTDTQYF.

There are a few counts of this clone. The chain couples TRBV30 to TRBJ2-3, with TRBD1 matching 7 bases. This CDR3 is 14 amino acids long. Losses at the gene ends were 3 bases for V and 1 base for J; bases not matched to a gene: 4. CDR1 is GTSNPN, CDR2 SVGIG, per germline (reference sequence). This CDR3 is CAWRQGFRTDTQYF. CDR3 DNA sequence: TGTGCCTGGAGACAGGGGTTCCGCACAGATACGCAGTATTTT. Full variable domain (missing parts from reference TRBV30 and TRBJ2-3): SQTIHQWPATLVQPVGSPLSLECTVEGTSNPNLYWYRQAAGRGLQLLFYSVGIGQISSEVPQNLSASRPQDRQFILSSKKLLLSDSGFYLCAWRQGFRTDTQYFGPGTRLTVL.

The chain links TRBV9 to TRBJ2-2; 8 nucleotides align to TRBD1. The CDR3 sequence is 15 residues long. The V and J ends lost 3 bases and 5 bases, in that order; junction bases with no gene match: 6. Germline V gene data show CDR1 as SGDLS and CDR2 as YYNGEE. CDR3 coding DNA: TGTGCCAGCAGCGCTCGACAGGGGAGGACCGGGGAGCTGTTTTTT. Translation: CASSARQGRTGELFF.

The V call is TRBV7-9, the J call TRBJ2-3, with 14 bases fitting TRBD2. CDR1 SEHNR and CDR2 FQNEAQ come from the germline V gene (reference sequence). V lost 5 bases, J lost 4 bases, and 8 bases stayed unmatched. The CDR3 is 17 amino acids. CDR3 residues: CASSRLAGGPTSDTQYF. As DNA, the CDR3 is TGTGCCAGCAGCCGACTAGCGGGGGGGCCTACTTCAGATACGCAGTATTTT.

This clone occurred a few times. The V and J genes are TRBV5-1 and TRBJ2-7; 8 bases align to TRBD1. This CDR3 comprises 15 residues. CDR1 and CDR2 from the germline V gene are SGHRS and YFSETQ. J was trimmed by 7 bases and V by 0 bases; bases with no gene match: 9. This CDR3 is CASSLATGADGEQYF. The CDR3 DNA sequence: TGCGCCAGCAGCTTGGCGACAGGGGCCGATGGGGAGCAGTACTTC.

This chain links TRBV18 with TRBJ1-1, with D tentatively TRBD1 (6 bases). The CDR3 sequence is 14 residues long. Germline CDR1 KGHSH, CDR2 LQKENI. The V end lost 3 bases, the J end lost 0 bases, and 8 bases lay between the germline ends. The DNA of the CDR3 is TGTGCCAGCTCACCGGACAGCCTGAACACTGAAGCTTTCTTT. It specifies CASSPDSLNTEAFF.

The rearrangement joins TRBV28 to TRBJ2-1; D perhaps matches TRBD1 (5 bases). Germline values: CDR1 MDHEN, CDR2 SYDVKM. This CDR3 spans 14 amino acids. With 6 bases removed from V and 0 bases from J, the gap between germline ends came to 9 bases. The CDR3 loop reads CASRGQISYNEQFF. The CDR3 coding sequence is TGTGCCAGCAGGGGGCAGATCTCCTACAATGAGCAGTTCTTC.

The V and J genes are TRBV7-2 and TRBJ1-3; TRBD1 is a possible D gene (5 bases). V lost 5 bases, J lost 0 bases, and 14 bases lay in between. CDR1 is SGHTA, CDR2 FQGNSA, per germline. The CDR3 extends over 16 amino acids. CDR3 in amino acids: CASSVQDTRSGNTIYF. CDR3 sequence (DNA): TGTGCCAGCAGCGTACAGGACACGCGCTCTGGAAACACCATATATTTT.

V usage is TRBV5-4 and J usage is TRBJ2-2; D is unclear. Between the trimmed V and J ends, which lost 4 bases and 1 base, there was a span of 11 bases. The CDR3 loop spans 15 amino acids. CDR1 and CDR2 from the germline V gene are SGHNT and YYREEE (reference sequence). The CDR3 is CASSEARKNTGELFF. The CDR3 nucleotides read TGTGCCAGCAGCGAAGCGAGAAAGAACACCGGGGAGCTGTTTTTT.

The chain recombines TRBV2 with TRBJ1-6; a weak D match, TRBD1 (6 bases). The CDR3 has 15 amino acids. V was cut by 6 bases and J by 5 bases, with 14 bases left in between. Germline V gene data show CDR1 as SNHLY and CDR2 as FYNNEI. This chain's CDR3 is CASSRRDNDNSPLHF. The CDR3 DNA reads as TGTGCCAGCAGCCGCCGGGACAATGATAATTCACCCCTCCACTTT.

This chain uses TRBV29-1 with TRBJ1-1; no reliable D call. Per germline, CDR1 SQVTM and CDR2 ANQGSEA. CDR3 length: 11 amino acids. Trimming removed 4 bases from V and 5 bases from J, with 8 bases in between. This chain's CDR3 is CSVGAYTEAFF. For the CDR3, the DNA is TGCAGCGTTGGGGCATATACTGAAGCTTTCTTT.

This clone was seen only a few times. The genes are TRBV25-1 and TRBJ1-6; D is undetermined. Trimming pared 3 bases from V and 8 bases from J, leaving 11 bases between. Germline lookup yields CDR1 MGHDK and CDR2 SYGVNS. The CDR3 is 14 residues long. The CDR3 loop is CASSEPGGDSPLHF. The CDR3 coding sequence is TGTGCCAGCAGTGAGCCAGGAGGTGATTCACCCCTCCACTTT. Full variable domain (remainder filled in from reference TRBV25-1 and TRBJ1-6): EADIYQTPRYLVIGTGKKITLECSQTMGHDKMYWYQQDPGMELHLIHYSYGVNSTEKGDLSSESTVSRIRTEHFPLTLESARPSHTSQYLCASSEPGGDSPLHFGNGTRLTVT.

This clone occurred once. The V call is TRBV9, the J call TRBJ1-1; TRBD1 might be the D (5 bases). Looked up from germline, CDR1 is SGDLS and CDR2 is YYNGEE. Trimming left V 4 bases short and J 1 base short, with 11 bases between. The CDR3 is made up of 14 amino acids. In DNA, the CDR3 is TGTGCCAGCAGCAAAGGGGTGGAGAACACTGAAGCTTTCTTT. This encodes CASSKGVENTEAFF.

The chain carries TRBV7-2 and TRBJ2-5, with TRBD2 identical over 7 bases. This CDR3 has 14 amino acids. V was pared by 5 bases and J by 4 bases, with 7 bases of the junction left unmatched. Germline V gene lookup returns CDR1 SGHTA and CDR2 FQGNSA. CDR3 DNA: TGTGCCAGCAGCATTCTAGCGGCCAGAGAGACCCAGTACTTC. Its protein is CASSILAARETQYF.

For the CDR3, the DNA is TGTGCCAGTAGCCTGGGGGGGAGAGCTTTCTTT. This gives the protein CASSLGGRAFF. V and J are TRBV19 and TRBJ1-1, with D tentatively TRBD1 (5 bases). V lost 6 bases to trimming and J lost 10 bases, with 12 bases between them. CDR1 and CDR2 (germline): LNHDA, SQIVND (reference sequence). CDR3 length: 11 residues.

V and J are TRBV5-4 and TRBJ2-5; D may be TRBD2 (5 bases). This CDR3 contains 13 residues. Trimming took off 3 bases at V and 5 bases at J, with 11 bases between the two ends. Germline V lookup: CDR1 SGHNT, CDR2 YYREEE (reference sequence). This chain's CDR3 is CASSSLPGETQYF. In nucleotides, the CDR3 is TGTGCCAGCAGCTCATTGCCGGGGGAGACCCAGTACTTC. The full variable domain, its missing parts supplied by reference TRBV5-4 and TRBJ2-5, is ETGVTQSPTHLIKTRGQQVTLRCSSQSGHNTVSWYQQALGQGPQFIFQYYREEENGRGNFPPRFSGLQFPNYSSELNVNALELDDSALYLCASSSLPGETQYFGPGTRLLVL.

V and J are TRBV6-5 and TRBJ1-4; no firm D call. Germline V CDR1 and CDR2: MNHEY, SVGAGI. V was clipped by 6 bases and J by 0 bases, with 11 bases between them. The CDR3 spans 15 residues. The CDR3 DNA is TGTGCCAGCAGACCACGAGGGACAACTAATGAAAAACTGTTTTTT. It is translated as CASRPRGTTNEKLFF.

This chain connects TRBV5-5 to TRBJ2-2, with 9 bases that match TRBD1. The CDR3 runs to 16 residues. Germline V CDR1 and CDR2: SGHKS, YYEKEE (reference sequence). The V gene end was trimmed by 0 bases and the J gene end by 0 bases; junction bases not matched to a gene: 0. The CDR3, as DNA: TGTGCCAGCAGCTTGGGACAGGGGGCGAACACCGGGGAGCTGTTTTTT. Encoded protein: CASSLGQGANTGELFF. The variable domain in full, completed from reference TRBV5-5 and TRBJ2-2, reads DAGVTQSPTHLIKTRGQQVTLRCSPISGHKSVSWYQQVLGQGPQFIFQYYEKEERGRGNFPDRFSARQFPNYSSELNVNALLLGDSALYLCASSLGQGANTGELFFGEGSRLTVL.